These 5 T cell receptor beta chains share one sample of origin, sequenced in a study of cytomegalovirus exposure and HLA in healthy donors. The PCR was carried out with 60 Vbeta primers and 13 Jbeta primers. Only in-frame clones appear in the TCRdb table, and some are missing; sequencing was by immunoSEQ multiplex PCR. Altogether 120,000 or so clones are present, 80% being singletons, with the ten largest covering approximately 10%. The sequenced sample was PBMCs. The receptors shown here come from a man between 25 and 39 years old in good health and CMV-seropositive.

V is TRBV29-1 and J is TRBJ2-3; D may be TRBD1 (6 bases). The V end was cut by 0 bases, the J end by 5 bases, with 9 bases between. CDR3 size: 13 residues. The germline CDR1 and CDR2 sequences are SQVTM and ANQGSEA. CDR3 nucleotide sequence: TGCAGCGTTGAAGAGACAGGAGGAGATACGCAGTATTTT. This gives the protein CSVEETGGDTQYF.

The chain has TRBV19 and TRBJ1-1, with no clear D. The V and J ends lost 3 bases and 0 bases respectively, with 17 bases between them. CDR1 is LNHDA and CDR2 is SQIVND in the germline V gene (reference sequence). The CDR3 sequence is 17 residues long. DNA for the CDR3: TGTGCCAGTAGTATCAGTGAATTCGGACTCCTGAACACTGAAGCTTTCTTT. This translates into CASSISEFGLLNTEAFF.

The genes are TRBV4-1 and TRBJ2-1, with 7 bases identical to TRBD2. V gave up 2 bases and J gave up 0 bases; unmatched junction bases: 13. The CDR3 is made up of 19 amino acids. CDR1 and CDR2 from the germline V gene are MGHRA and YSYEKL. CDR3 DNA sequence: TGCGCCAGCAGCCAACAGTACGGTACGCGGGGGAGCTCCTACAATGAGCAGTTCTTC. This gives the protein CASSQQYGTRGSSYNEQFF.

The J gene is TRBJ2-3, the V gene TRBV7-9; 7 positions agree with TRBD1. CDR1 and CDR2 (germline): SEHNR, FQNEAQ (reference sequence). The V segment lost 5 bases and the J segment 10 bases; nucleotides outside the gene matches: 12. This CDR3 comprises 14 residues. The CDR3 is CASSRTGKGESQYF. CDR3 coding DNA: TGTGCCAGCAGCCGGACAGGTAAAGGAGAATCGCAGTATTTT.

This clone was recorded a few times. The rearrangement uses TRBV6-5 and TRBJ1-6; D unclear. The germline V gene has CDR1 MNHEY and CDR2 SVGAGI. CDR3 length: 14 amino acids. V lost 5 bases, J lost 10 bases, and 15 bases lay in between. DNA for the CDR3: TGTGCCAGCAGTGAATTCGGAAGAGGGTCACCCCTCCACTTT. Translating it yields CASSEFGRGSPLHF.